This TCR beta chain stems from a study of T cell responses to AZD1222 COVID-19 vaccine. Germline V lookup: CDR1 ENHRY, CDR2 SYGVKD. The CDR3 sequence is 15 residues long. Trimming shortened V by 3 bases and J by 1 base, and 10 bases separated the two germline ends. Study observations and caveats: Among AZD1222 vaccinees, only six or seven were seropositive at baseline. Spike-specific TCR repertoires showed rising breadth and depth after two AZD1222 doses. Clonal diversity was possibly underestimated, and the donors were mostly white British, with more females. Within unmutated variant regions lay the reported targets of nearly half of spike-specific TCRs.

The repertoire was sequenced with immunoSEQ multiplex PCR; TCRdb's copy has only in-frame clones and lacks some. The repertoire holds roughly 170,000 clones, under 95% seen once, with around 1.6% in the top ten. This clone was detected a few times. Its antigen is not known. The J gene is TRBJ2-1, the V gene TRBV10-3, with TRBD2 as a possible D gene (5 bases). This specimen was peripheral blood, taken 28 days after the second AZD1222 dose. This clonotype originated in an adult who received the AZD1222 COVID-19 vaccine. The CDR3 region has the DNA TGTGCCATCAGTGAAGGGAGAGCGTCCTACAATGAGCAGTTCTTC. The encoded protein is CAISEGRASYNEQFF.